This T cell receptor (beta chain) is from a study of neurological immune-mediated disorders. The junction had 8 bases not matched to a gene; V was cut back by 6 bases and J by 4 bases. Germline CDR1 and CDR2: SQVTM and ANQGSEA. The length of the CDR3 is 15 residues. This clonotype was counted between two and nine times. The cDNA came from 5'RACE with 10-nucleotide random UMIs. MiXCR was run by TCRdb on the 5' RACE reads, yielding one entry per CDR3 protein. Among over 15,000 distinct CDR3 sequences listed, approximately 26% were seen once. This TCR came from a man in his forties or fifties with HTLV-1-associated myelopathy (HAM/TSP). The material sequenced was PBMCs. This rearrangement joins TRBV29-1 to TRBJ2-1; 11 positions agree with TRBD2. CDR3 in amino acids: CSVGGGTSGYNEQFF. The CDR3, as DNA: TGCAGCGTCGGGGGAGGGACTAGCGGTTACAATGAGCAGTTCTTC.